This TCR beta chain was identified during a study of CD8 T cells in Susac syndrome (dated by TCRdb to between 2018 and 2020). With respect to the entire study: Whether CD8+ T cell activation and differentiation in Susac syndrome was antigen driven was tested using repertoire sequencing. The full study reports these points: The number of individuals in the TCR sequencing and HLA analysis was recognized as being relatively small.

RNA was extracted with the RNeasy kit and 0.5 to 1 ug was reverse transcribed using random hexamers. The immunoSEQ multiplex PCR assay, which covers 54 Vbeta and 13 Jbeta segments, was used to amplify TCR beta CDR3 regions. Bias from PCR amplification was corrected by using a synthetic template baseline for primer optimization and for computational correction. The study's processing was this. Reads were annotated to V, D and J genes per IMGT and analyzed with immunoSEQ Analyzer, keeping only productive sequences. To calculate clonality, Shannon entropy was normalized by log2 of the number of productive unique sequences and then subtracted from one. For each patient and control, public and private clones were evaluated among the 100 most prevalent clones. Clones were defined as Susac-specific if absent from the healthy and MS cohorts, from around 1,100 published viral clones and from other ImmuneACCESS disease sequences. TCRdb's own reprocessing of the public reads used fastp at Q25 and MiXCR and kept productive beta chains. All rows with the same CDR3 protein become a single entry with the most common DNA and genes. These V and J calls are TCRdb output, not the study's own analysis. This sample gives about 130,000 distinct CDR3 sequences in total; 90% to 95% of them show up just once. Over 0.07% of the sample is taken by the ten largest.

For this clonotype: Its antigen is not yet known. One end of the junction fails to match germline, which may point to a read error.

The CDR3 goes from the cysteine to the phenylalanine over 16 residues. The DNA shown is the 48-base CDR3, in frame from base 1. Sequences MNHNS (CDR1) and SASEGT (CDR2) are obtained from the germline V gene. Peripheral blood CD8+ and CD4+ T cells from healthy donors, Susac syndrome patients and multiple sclerosis patients were profiled by high-throughput TCR beta sequencing. The healthy donors served as controls matched for age and sex. Bulk CD8+ and CD4+ T cells were purified magnetically by negative isolation, whereas CD8+ TEMRA cells were enriched by FACS. Blood was drawn into EDTA tubes, processed within 24 hours, and PBMCs were isolated by density gradient centrifugation. PBMCs destined for TCR sequencing were cryopreserved in liquid nitrogen and later thawed in a 37 °C water bath. A purity of at least 90% was achieved for sorted or isolated CD4+, CD8+ and CD8+ TEMRA cells.

This clonotype was obtained from a human donor in good health. The sequenced material came from CD4+ T cells from PBMCs. The chain is encoded by TRBV6-1 joined to TRBJ2-1, and TRBD2 aligns with 7 junction nucleotides. The nucleotide sequence reads TGTGCCAGCAGGGAAGGACTAGTAAGACTGCCCCTCGAGCAGTTCTTC. It translates as CASREGLVRLPLEQFF.